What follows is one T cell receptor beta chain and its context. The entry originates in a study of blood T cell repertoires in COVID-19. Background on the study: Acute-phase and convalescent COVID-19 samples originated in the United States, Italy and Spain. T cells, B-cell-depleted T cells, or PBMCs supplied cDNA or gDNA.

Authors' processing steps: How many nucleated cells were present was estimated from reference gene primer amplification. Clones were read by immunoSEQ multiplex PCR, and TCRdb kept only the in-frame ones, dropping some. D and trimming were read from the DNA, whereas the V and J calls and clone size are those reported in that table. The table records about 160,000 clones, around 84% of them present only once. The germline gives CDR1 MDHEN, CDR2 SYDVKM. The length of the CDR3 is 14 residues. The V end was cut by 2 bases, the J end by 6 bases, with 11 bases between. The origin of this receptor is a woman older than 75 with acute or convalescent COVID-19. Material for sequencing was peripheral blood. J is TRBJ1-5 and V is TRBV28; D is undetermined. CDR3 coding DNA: TGTGCCAGCAGTTTAGGAGGAGGGAGTCAGCCCCAGCATTTT. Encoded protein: CASSLGGGSQPQHF.